This T cell receptor beta chain comes out of a study of cytomegalovirus exposure and HLA in healthy donors. The method was immunoSEQ multiplex PCR; TCRdb's version includes in-frame clones alone and lacks a portion of them. Of some 140,000 clones in the sample, roughly four fifths are singletons; the top ten hold over 1.3%. The trim removed 2 bases at V and 10 bases at J, leaving 13 bases unmatched. The germline CDR1 and CDR2 sequences are MDHEN and SYDVKM. The CDR3 consists of 15 residues. The rearrangement uses TRBV28 and TRBJ2-7; TRBD1 matches at 8 bases. This sequence was found in a woman aged 25 to 39 in good health and CMV-seronegative. The sequenced sample was PBMCs. The CDR3 region is CASSLKGSGGAFQYF. CDR3 bases: TGTGCCAGCAGTTTAAAGGGATCAGGGGGCGCTTTCCAGTACTTC. Looking up the rest from reference TRBV28 and TRBJ2-7 gives the full variable domain: DVKVTQSSRYLVKRTGEKVFLECVQDMDHENMFWYRQDPGLGLRLIYFSYDVKMKEKGDIPEGYSVSREKKERFSLILESASTNQTSMYLCASSLKGSGGAFQYFGPGTRLTVT.